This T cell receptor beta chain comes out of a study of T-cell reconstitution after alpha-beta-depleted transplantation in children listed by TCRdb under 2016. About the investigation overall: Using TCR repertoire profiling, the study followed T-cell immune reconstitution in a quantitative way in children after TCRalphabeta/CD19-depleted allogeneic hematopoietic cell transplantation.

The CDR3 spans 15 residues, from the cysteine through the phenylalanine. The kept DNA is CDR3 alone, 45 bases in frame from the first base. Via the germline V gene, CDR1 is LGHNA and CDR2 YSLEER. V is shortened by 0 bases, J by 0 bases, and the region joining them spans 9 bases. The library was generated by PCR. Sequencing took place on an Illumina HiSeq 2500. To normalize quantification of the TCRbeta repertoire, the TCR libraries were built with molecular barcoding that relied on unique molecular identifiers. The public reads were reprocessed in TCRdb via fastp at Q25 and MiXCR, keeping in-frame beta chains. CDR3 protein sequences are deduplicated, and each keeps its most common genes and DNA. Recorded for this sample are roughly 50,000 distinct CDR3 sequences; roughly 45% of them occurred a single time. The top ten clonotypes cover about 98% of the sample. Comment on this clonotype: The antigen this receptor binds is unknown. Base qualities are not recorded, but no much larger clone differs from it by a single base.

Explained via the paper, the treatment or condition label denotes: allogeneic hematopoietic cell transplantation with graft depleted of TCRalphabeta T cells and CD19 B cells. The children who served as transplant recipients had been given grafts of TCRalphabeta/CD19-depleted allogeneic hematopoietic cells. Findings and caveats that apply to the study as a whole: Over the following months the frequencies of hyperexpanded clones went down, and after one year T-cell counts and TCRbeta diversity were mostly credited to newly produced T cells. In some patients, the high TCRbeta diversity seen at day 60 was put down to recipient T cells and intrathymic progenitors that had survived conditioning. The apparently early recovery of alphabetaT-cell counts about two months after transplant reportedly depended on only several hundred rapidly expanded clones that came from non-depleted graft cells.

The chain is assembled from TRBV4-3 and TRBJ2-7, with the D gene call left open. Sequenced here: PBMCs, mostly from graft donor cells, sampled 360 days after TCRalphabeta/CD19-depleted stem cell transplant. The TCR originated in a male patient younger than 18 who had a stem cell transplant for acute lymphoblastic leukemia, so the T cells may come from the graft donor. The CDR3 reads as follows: CASSQDLTASYEQYF. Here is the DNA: TGCGCCAGCAGCCAAGATCTTACAGCCTCCTACGAGCAGTACTTC.